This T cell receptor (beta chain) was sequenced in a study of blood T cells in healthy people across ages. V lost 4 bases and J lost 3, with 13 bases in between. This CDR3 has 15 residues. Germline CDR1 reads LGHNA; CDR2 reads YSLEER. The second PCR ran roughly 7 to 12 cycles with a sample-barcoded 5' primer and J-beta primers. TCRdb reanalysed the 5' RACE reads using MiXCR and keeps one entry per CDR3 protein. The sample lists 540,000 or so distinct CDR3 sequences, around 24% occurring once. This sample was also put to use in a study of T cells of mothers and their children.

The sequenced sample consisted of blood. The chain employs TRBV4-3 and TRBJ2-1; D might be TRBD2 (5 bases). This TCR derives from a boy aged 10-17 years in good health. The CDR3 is CASSRVLGIYNEQFF. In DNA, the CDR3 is TGCGCCAGCAGCCGAGTCCTCGGGATCTACAATGAGCAGTTCTTC.